One sample yielded the 24 T cell receptor beta chains listed below, sequenced in a study of technical replicates of blood from several donors (dated by TCRdb to 2016 to 2017). Libraries were made using the immunoSEQ multiplex PCR assay. As stored in TCRdb, this immuneACCESS dataset retains in-frame rearrangements with V and J assigned. A fraction of the clones does not appear; measured against another copy, unresolved V genes explain less than half of the discrepancy, and the remainder lacks a known reason. The sample profile shows under 80,000 clones; about 90% of them were found once. The ten largest make up roughly 4.9% of the sample. Sequencing was performed on PBMCs. Receptor source: a human donor in good health. Some clones in this sample may be carry-over from other donors' samples.

The V call is TRBV19, the J call TRBJ1-1; 9 nucleotides align to TRBD1. V was clipped by 4 bases and J by 3 bases; unmatched bases: 9. The length of the CDR3 is 16 residues. From germline, CDR1 is LNHDA and CDR2 SQIVND (reference sequence). The CDR3 nucleotides read TGTGCCAGTAGTAGCCGGACAGGGGCGTTCCACACTGAAGCTTTCTTT. Translation: CASSSRTGAFHTEAFF. Full variable domain (remainder filled in from reference TRBV19 and TRBJ1-1): DGGITQSPKYLFRKEGQNVTLSCEQNLNHDAMYWYRQDPGQGLRLIYYSQIVNDFQKGDIAEGYSVSREKKESFPLTVTSAQKNPTAFYLCASSSRTGAFHTEAFFGQGTRLTVV.

This chain links TRBV5-6 with TRBJ1-3; tentative D call: TRBD1 (5 bases). In germline, CDR1 is SGHDT, CDR2 YYEEEE. The CDR3 sequence is 15 residues long. V gave up 1 base and J gave up 0 bases, with 8 bases separating them. Here the CDR3 reads CASSLSGGSGNTIYF. In DNA form, the CDR3 reads TGTGCCAGCAGCTTGTCGGGGGGCTCTGGAAACACCATATATTTT.

The rearrangement joins TRBV5-1 to TRBJ1-1, with D tentatively TRBD1 (6 bases). Germline values: CDR1 SGHRS, CDR2 YFSETQ. V lost 3 bases and J 1 base, leaving 16 bases between the germline ends. The CDR3 covers 16 residues. The CDR3 region has the DNA TGCGCCAGCAGCTACATAGCGGGGGCCTCGAACACTGAAGCTTTCTTT. This sequence encodes CASSYIAGASNTEAFF.

The J gene is TRBJ1-6, the V gene TRBV27; maybe TRBD1 (5 bases). This CDR3 has 15 amino acids. Trimming left V 5 bases short and J 7 bases short, with 15 bases between. From germline, CDR1 is MNHEY and CDR2 SMNVEV (reference sequence). The CDR3 region is CASSPKTAANSPLHF. CDR3 DNA: TGTGCCAGCAGTCCGAAGACAGCTGCCAATTCACCCCTCCACTTT.

The rearrangement joins TRBV9 to TRBJ2-5; possibly TRBD1 for D (6 bases). Trimming took off 3 bases at V and 5 bases at J, with 11 bases between the two ends. The CDR3 is 13 residues long. Germline V lookup: CDR1 SGDLS, CDR2 YYNGEE. In nucleotides, the CDR3 is TGTGCCAGCAGCGCAACAGGGCGGGAGACCCAGTACTTC. As protein: CASSATGRETQYF. The whole variable domain, filled in from reference TRBV9 and TRBJ2-5, reads DSGVTQTPKHLITATGQRVTLRCSPRSGDLSVYWYQQSLDQGLQFLIQYYNGEERAKGNILERFSAQQFPDLHSELNLSSLELGDSALYFCASSATGRETQYFGPGTRLLVL.

The chain carries TRBV27 and TRBJ2-1; 10 bases are shared with TRBD2. Germline V lookup: CDR1 MNHEY, CDR2 SMNVEV (reference sequence). The CDR3 is made up of 15 amino acids. V gave up 5 bases and J gave up 8 bases; unmatched junction bases: 9. The CDR3 DNA reads as TGTGCCAGCAGTCCCGGGACTAGCGTGTATGATGAGCAGTTCTTC. Translated: CASSPGTSVYDEQFF.

The chain links TRBV7-8 to TRBJ1-5; TRBD1 aligns across 8 bases. Unmatched junction bases numbered 2, after V lost 5 bases and J lost 5 bases. Per germline, CDR1 SGHVS and CDR2 FQNEAQ. This CDR3 spans 13 amino acids. The CDR3 region is CASSGQGYQPQHF. The CDR3 DNA reads TGTGCCAGCAGCGGACAGGGCTATCAGCCCCAGCATTTT. The variable domain in full, completed from reference TRBV7-8 and TRBJ1-5, reads GAGVSQSPRYKVAKRGQDVALRCDPISGHVSLFWYQQALGQGPEFLTYFQNEAQLDKSGLPSDRFFAERPEGSVSTLKIQRTQQEDSAVYLCASSGQGYQPQHFGDGTRLSIL.

V gene TRBV6-5 combines with J gene TRBJ1-2; maybe TRBD1 (5 bases). The CDR3 runs to 15 residues. The germline gives CDR1 MNHEY, CDR2 SVGAGI. With 9 bases removed from V and 3 bases from J, the gap between germline ends came to 20 bases. The CDR3 loop reads CASCGGSGWDYGYTF. The CDR3, as DNA: TGTGCCAGTTGTGGGGGGTCGGGTTGGGACTATGGCTACACCTTC.

V and J are TRBV6-5 and TRBJ1-5; TRBD1 might be the D (6 bases). V was cut by 2 bases and J by 7 bases, with 15 bases left in between. The CDR3 runs 15 residues. Germline loops: CDR1 MNHEY, CDR2 SVGAGI. This CDR3 is CASSYTTGYGQPQHF. CDR3 nucleotides: TGTGCCAGCAGTTACACGACAGGTTATGGACAGCCCCAGCATTTT.

The chain combines TRBV13 with TRBJ2-7; weak D call: TRBD2 (5 bases). Germline lookup yields CDR1 PRHDT and CDR2 FYEKMQ (reference sequence). This CDR3 is 11 amino acids long. V lost 6 bases, J lost 8 bases, and 11 bases lay in between. CDR3 region: CASRSSGQQYF. In DNA form, the CDR3 reads TGTGCCAGCAGGAGCAGCGGACAGCAGTACTTC.

This chain joins TRBV7-2 and TRBJ1-2, with D tentatively TRBD1 (5 bases). Germline CDR1 and CDR2: SGHTA and FQGNSA. The CDR3 loop spans 15 amino acids. Trimming left V 5 bases short and J 4 bases short, with 17 bases between. In DNA form, the CDR3 reads TGTGCCAGCAGCGACACCTGGGGAGGGGCCTATGGCTACACCTTC. It yields the protein CASSDTWGGAYGYTF.

This chain's CDR3 is CASIPGQGAPGDTGELFF. The CDR3 bases are TGTGCCAGCATCCCGGGACAGGGGGCGCCCGGTGACACCGGGGAGCTGTTTTTT. The rearrangement links TRBV2 to TRBJ2-2; 12 bases fit TRBD1. V shed 7 bases, J shed 3 bases, and the junction held 12 bases outside the gene matches. CDR1 is SNHLY, CDR2 FYNNEI, per germline. The CDR3 covers 18 residues.

The chain links TRBV7-6 to TRBJ2-2; TRBD2 aligns across 10 bases. With V trimmed by 2 bases and J by 1 base, 4 bases remained unmatched. Germline CDR1 reads SGHVS; CDR2 reads FNYEAQ. The CDR3 extends over 17 amino acids. CDR3 protein: CASSLFTSGVNTGELFF. DNA for the CDR3: TGTGCCAGCAGCTTATTTACTAGCGGGGTGAACACCGGGGAGCTGTTTTTT.

The genes are TRBV19 and TRBJ1-5; the match to TRBD1 covers 9 bases. J was trimmed by 4 bases and V by 8 bases; bases with no gene match: 9. The CDR3 is made up of 15 amino acids. Per the germline V gene, CDR1 is LNHDA and CDR2 is SQIVND (reference sequence). CDR3 amino acids: CASRGTGWRNQPQHF. The CDR3 DNA reads as TGTGCCAGTCGGGGGACAGGGTGGAGGAATCAGCCCCAGCATTTT.

The chain combines TRBV4-3 with TRBJ2-1; 9 nucleotides line up with TRBD2. Germline-derived CDR1 and CDR2 are LGHNA and YSLEER. After removal of 3 bases from V and 1 base from J, the junction contained 4 bases not matched to a gene. The CDR3 contains 16 residues. This CDR3 is CASSQGAGGSYNEQFF. In DNA form, the CDR3 reads TGCGCCAGCAGCCAGGGAGCGGGAGGATCCTACAATGAGCAGTTCTTC.

This clone was picked up a small number of times. This chain joins TRBV30 and TRBJ1-1, with TRBD1 as a possible D gene (5 bases). Germline loops: CDR1 GTSNPN, CDR2 SVGIG (reference sequence). Trimming removed 0 bases from V and 8 bases from J, with 7 bases in between. The CDR3 has 11 amino acids. CDR3 DNA sequence: TGTGCCTGGAGTGTACGGGGGGAAGCTTTCTTT. It translates to CAWSVRGEAFF.

The V and J genes are TRBV7-8 and TRBJ1-3; no clear D gene. The CDR3 extends over 15 amino acids. Trimming removed 2 bases from V and 0 bases from J, with 8 bases in between. Germline V gene lookup returns CDR1 SGHVS and CDR2 FQNEAQ. The CDR3 DNA is TGTGCCAGCAGCTTACTGCGGAGCTCTGGAAACACCATATATTTT. Translating gives CASSLLRSSGNTIYF.

The V gene is TRBV7-6, the J gene TRBJ2-7; TRBD2 matches 10 bases. The CDR3 runs to 15 residues. Germline V CDR1 and CDR2: SGHVS, FNYEAQ. The V gene end was trimmed by 6 bases and the J gene end by 0 bases; junction bases not matched to a gene: 5. The CDR3 region is CASSWTSGSSYEQYF. CDR3 DNA sequence: TGTGCCAGCAGTTGGACTAGCGGAAGCTCCTACGAGCAGTACTTC.

The DNA for the CDR3 is TGTGCCAGCAGCCTCCGGAAGAGGGGGGGCCCATCATCTAGCACAGATACGCAGTATTTT. This translates into CASSLRKRGGPSSSTDTQYF. The rearrangement uses TRBV5-4 and TRBJ2-3, with a tentative D call TRBD2 (7 bases). The V end was cut by 4 bases, the J end by 0 bases, with 27 bases between. Germline-derived CDR1 and CDR2 are SGHNT and YYREEE (reference sequence). This CDR3 comprises 20 residues.

V gene TRBV25-1 combines with J gene TRBJ1-2; TRBD1 matches at 9 bases. In germline, CDR1 is MGHDK, CDR2 SYGVNS. V lost 4 bases to trimming and J lost 4 bases; unmatched junction nucleotides: 7. The CDR3 spans 15 residues. The CDR3 DNA follows: TGTGCCAGCAGTGCCGGGACAGGGTTAGGCTATGGCTACACCTTC. Translating it yields CASSAGTGLGYGYTF.

Relative to its sample, this clone is medium-sized. The rearrangement links TRBV4-3 to TRBJ2-1, with TRBD1 matching 11 bases. With V trimmed by 1 base and J by 7 bases, 3 bases remained unmatched. Germline CDR1 and CDR2: LGHNA and YSLEER. The CDR3 totals 15 residues. The CDR3 DNA follows: TGCGCCAGCAGCCAAGGGACAGGGGGCGGGAATGAGCAGTTCTTC. Translated: CASSQGTGGGNEQFF.

The rearrangement joins TRBV4-1 to TRBJ1-4; maybe TRBD1 (6 bases). This CDR3 spans 16 amino acids. CDR1 and CDR2 from the germline V gene are MGHRA and YSYEKL. V gave up 1 base and J gave up 0 bases, with 9 bases separating them. CDR3 in DNA: TGCGCCAGCAGCCAAGGGACAGCTACAACTAATGAAAAACTGTTTTTT. It codes for CASSQGTATTNEKLFF.

J is TRBJ1-6 and V is TRBV14; maybe TRBD1 (6 bases). The CDR3 totals 13 residues. Trimming took off 4 bases at V and 9 bases at J, with 10 bases between the two ends. Per germline, CDR1 SGHDN and CDR2 FVKESK. In DNA, the CDR3 is TGTGCCAGCAGCCCAAGGGGGGGTTCACCCCTCCACTTT. It encodes CASSPRGGSPLHF. Together with reference TRBV14 and TRBJ1-6, the CDR3 gives the full variable domain: EAGVTQFPSHSVIEKGQTVTLRCDPISGHDNLYWYRRVMGKEIKFLLHFVKESKQDESGMPNNRFLAERTGGTYSTLKVQPAELEDSGVYFCASSPRGGSPLHFGNGTRLTVT.

V is TRBV5-1 and J is TRBJ1-4; 9 nucleotides align to TRBD1. The V gene end was trimmed by 5 bases and the J gene end by 7 bases; junction bases not matched to a gene: 6. The CDR3 contains 14 residues. From germline, CDR1 is SGHRS and CDR2 YFSETQ. The CDR3 here is CASRIGTGSEKLFF. The CDR3 DNA is TGCGCCAGCAGGATTGGGACAGGGAGTGAAAAACTGTTTTTT.